This T cell receptor (beta chain) was observed in a study of identical twins. Study results and limitations: While abundant cord blood beta clonotypes carried fewer insertions, memory repertoires showed no such pattern. There is a chance that invariant MAIT and iNKT cells partially muddied zero-insertion analyses.

Unique molecular identifiers were in the cDNA, with template-switch universal primer binding. In TCRdb, the 5' RACE reads were re-called with MiXCR into one record per CDR3 protein. Of 450,000 or so distinct CDR3 sequences in the sample, approximately 14% were seen once. The CDR3 spans 16 residues. Trimming removed 0 bases from V and 5 bases from J; junction bases left unmatched: 6. Germline V CDR1 and CDR2: MNHEY, SVGAGI. This clonotype was counted between two and nine times. As yet, its antigen is unknown. The same data also contributed to another study, on yellow fever vaccine responses in identical twins. That report notes: Reportedly, twins' vaccine T cell responses looked partly convergent and partly personalized.

The clonotype originates from a woman younger than 30 in good health. This rearrangement joins TRBV6-5 to TRBJ2-5, with TRBD2 matching over 10 bases. The sequencing input was CD4+ T cells sorted from blood. In DNA form, the CDR3 reads TGTGCCAGCAGTTACTCGAACCTAGCGGGAGTTGAGACCCAGTACTTC. Protein: CASSYSNLAGVETQYF.